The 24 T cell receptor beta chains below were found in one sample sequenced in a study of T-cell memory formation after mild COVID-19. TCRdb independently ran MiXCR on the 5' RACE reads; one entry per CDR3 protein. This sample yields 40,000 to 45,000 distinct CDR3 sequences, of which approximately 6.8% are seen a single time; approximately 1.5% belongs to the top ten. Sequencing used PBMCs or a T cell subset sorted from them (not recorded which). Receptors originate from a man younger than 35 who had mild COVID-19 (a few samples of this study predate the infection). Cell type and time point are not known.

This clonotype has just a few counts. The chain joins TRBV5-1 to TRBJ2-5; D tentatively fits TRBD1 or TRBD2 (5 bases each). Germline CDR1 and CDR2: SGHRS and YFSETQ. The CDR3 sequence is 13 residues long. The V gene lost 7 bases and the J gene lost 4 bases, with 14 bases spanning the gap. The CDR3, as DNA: TGCGCCAGCTACTCGAGGGGCCCAGAGACCCAGTACTTC. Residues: CASYSRGPETQYF.

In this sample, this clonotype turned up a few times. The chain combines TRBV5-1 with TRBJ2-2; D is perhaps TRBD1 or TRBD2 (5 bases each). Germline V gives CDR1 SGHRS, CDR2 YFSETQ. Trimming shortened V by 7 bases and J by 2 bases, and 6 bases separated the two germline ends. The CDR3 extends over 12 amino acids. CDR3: CASGDNTGELFF. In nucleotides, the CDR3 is TGCGCCAGCGGGGACAACACCGGGGAGCTGTTTTTT.

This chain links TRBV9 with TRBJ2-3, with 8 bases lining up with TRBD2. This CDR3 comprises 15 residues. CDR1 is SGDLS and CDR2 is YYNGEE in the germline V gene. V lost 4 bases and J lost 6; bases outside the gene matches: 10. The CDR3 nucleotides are TGTGCCAGCAGCCCTGGGGGTAGCGGGGCTGATACGCAGTATTTT. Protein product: CASSPGGSGADTQYF.

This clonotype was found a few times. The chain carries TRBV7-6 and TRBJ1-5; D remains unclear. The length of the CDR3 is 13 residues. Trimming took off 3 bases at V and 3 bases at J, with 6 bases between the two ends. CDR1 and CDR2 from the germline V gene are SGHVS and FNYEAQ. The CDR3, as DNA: TGTGCCAGCAGCTTTAGCGACAATCAGCCCCAGCATTTT. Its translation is CASSFSDNQPQHF.

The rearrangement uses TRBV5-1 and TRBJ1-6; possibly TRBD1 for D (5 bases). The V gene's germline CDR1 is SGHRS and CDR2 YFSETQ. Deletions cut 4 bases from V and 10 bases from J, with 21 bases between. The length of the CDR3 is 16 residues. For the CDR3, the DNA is TGCGCCAGCAGCCCACAAGGGCAGGGCACTCTATCACCCCTCCACTTT. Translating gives CASSPQGQGTLSPLHF.

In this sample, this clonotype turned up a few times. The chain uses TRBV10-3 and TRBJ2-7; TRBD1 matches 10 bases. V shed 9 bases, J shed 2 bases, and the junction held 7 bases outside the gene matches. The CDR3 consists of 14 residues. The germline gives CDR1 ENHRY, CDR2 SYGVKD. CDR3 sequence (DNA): TGTGCCATAGGTGCGGGACAGGGGCCCTACGAGCAGTACTTC. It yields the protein CAIGAGQGPYEQYF.

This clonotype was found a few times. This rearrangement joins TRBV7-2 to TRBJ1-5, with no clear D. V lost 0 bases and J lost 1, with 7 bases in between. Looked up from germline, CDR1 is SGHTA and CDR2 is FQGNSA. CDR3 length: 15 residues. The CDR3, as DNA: TGTGCCAGCAGCTTAGCTATGCAGAGCAATCAGCCCCAGCATTTT. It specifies CASSLAMQSNQPQHF.

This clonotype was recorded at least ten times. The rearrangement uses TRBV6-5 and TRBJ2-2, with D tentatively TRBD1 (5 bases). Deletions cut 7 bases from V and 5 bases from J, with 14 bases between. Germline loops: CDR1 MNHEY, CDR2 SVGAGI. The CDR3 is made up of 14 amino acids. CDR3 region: CASTQGGSTGELFF. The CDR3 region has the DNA TGTGCCAGCACCCAGGGTGGGTCGACCGGGGAGCTGTTTTTT.

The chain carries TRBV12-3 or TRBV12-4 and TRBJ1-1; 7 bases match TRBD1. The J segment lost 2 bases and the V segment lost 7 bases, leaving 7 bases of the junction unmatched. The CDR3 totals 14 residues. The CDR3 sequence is CASTLTGRNTEAFF. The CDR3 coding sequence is TGTGCCAGCACCCTGACAGGGAGAAACACTGAAGCTTTCTTT.

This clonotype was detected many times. This CDR3 is CASSLPRGRSSYEQYF. CDR3 bases: TGTGCCAGCTCCCTACCACGAGGACGGAGCTCCTACGAGCAGTACTTC. The rearrangement links TRBV18 to TRBJ2-7; no firm D call. The CDR3 has 16 residues. Germline V gene data show CDR1 as KGHSH and CDR2 as LQKENI. V was cut by 6 bases and J by 0 bases, with 18 bases left in between. The full variable domain, its missing parts supplied by reference TRBV18 and TRBJ2-7, is NAGVMQNPRHLVRRRGQEARLRCSPMKGHSHVYWYRQLPEEGLKFMVYLQKENIIDESGMPKERFSAEFPKEGPSILRIQQVVRGDSAAYFCASSLPRGRSSYEQYFGPGTRLTVT.

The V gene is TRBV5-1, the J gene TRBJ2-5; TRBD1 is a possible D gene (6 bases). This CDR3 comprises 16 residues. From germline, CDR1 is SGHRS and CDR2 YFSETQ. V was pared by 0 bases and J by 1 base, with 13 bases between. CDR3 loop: CASSLEKQGSQETQYF. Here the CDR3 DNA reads TGCGCCAGCAGCTTGGAAAAACAGGGTAGCCAAGAGACCCAGTACTTC.

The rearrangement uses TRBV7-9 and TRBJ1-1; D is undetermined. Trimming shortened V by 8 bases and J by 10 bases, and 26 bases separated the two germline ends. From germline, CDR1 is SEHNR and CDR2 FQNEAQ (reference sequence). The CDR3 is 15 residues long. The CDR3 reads CASRPEAAPLGRAFF. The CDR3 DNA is TGTGCCAGCCGCCCCGAGGCAGCCCCTCTCGGGCGAGCTTTCTTT.

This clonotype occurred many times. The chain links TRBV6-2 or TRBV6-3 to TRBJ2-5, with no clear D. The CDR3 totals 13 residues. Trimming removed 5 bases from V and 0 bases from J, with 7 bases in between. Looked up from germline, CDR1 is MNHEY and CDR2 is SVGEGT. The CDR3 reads CASSPNYQETQYF. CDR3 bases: TGTGCCAGCAGTCCAAATTACCAAGAGACCCAGTACTTC.

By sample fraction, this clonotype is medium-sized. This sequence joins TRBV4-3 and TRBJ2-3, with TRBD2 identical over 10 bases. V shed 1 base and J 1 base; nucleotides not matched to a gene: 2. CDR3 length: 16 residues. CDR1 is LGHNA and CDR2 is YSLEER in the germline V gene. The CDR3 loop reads CASSQVGTSGTDTQYF. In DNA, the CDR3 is TGCGCCAGCAGCCAAGTGGGGACTAGCGGCACAGATACGCAGTATTTT.

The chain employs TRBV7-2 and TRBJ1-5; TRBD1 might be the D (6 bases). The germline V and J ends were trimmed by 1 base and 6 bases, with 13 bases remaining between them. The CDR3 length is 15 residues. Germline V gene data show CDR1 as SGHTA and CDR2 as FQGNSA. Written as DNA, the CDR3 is TGTGCCAGCAGCTTAGGGTACAGGGAAAGTCAGCCCCAGCATTTT. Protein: CASSLGYRESQPQHF.

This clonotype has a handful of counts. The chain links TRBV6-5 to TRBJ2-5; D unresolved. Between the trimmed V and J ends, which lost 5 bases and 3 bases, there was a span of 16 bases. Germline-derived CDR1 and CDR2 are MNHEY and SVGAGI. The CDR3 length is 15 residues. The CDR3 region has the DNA TGTGCCAGCAGTACCCGCTCTAGGACGAAAGAGACCCAGTACTTC. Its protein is CASSTRSRTKETQYF.

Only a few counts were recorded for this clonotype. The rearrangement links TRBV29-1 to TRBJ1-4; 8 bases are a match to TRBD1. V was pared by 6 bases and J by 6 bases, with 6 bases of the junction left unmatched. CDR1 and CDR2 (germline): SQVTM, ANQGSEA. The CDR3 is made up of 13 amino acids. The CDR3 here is CSVRTGGHEKLFF. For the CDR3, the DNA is TGCAGCGTCCGAACAGGGGGGCATGAAAAACTGTTTTTT.

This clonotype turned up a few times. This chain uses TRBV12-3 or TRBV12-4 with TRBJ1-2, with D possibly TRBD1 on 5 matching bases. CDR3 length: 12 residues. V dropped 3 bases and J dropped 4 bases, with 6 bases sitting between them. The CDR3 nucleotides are TGTGCCAGCAGTTTCGGGGGCTATGGCTACACCTTC. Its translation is CASSFGGYGYTF.

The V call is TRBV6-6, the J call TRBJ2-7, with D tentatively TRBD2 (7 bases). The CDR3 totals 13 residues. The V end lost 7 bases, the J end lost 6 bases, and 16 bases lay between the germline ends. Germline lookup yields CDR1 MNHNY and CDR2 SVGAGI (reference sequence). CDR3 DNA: TGTGCCAGCATGGTGGGGGCGGGGGTCGAGCAGTACGTC. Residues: CASMVGAGVEQYV.

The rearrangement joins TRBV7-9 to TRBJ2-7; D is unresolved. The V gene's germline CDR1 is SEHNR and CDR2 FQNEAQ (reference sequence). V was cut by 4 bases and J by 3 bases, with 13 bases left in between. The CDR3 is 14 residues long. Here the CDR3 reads CASSSYMSYYEQYF. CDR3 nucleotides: TGTGCCAGCAGCTCCTACATGAGCTACTACGAGCAGTACTTC.

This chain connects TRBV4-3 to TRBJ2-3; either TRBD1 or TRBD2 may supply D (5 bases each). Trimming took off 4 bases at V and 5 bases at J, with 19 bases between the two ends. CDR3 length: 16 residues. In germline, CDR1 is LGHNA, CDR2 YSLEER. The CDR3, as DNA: TGCGCCAGCAGCCGGGGGTTGGGTGAAGTAGGAGATACGCAGTATTTT. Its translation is CASSRGLGEVGDTQYF.

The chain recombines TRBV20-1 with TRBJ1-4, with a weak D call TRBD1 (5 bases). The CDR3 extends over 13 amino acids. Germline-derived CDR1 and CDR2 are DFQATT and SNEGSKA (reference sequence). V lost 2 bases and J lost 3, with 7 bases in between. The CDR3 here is CSARRGPNEKLFF. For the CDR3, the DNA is TGCAGTGCTAGAAGGGGACCTAATGAAAAACTGTTTTTT.

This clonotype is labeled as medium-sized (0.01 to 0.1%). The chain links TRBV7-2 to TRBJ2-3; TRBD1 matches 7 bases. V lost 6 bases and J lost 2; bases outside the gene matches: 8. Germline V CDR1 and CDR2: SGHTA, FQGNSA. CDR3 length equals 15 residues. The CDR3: CASSPARGPTDTQYF. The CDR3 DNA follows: TGTGCCAGCAGTCCTGCTAGGGGGCCCACAGATACGCAGTATTTT.

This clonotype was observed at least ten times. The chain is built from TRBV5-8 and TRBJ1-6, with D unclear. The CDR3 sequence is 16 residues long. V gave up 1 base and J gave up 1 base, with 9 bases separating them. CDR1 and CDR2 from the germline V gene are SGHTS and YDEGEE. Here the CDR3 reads CASSLFWISYNSPLHF. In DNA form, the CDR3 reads TGTGCCAGCAGCTTGTTCTGGATTTCCTATAATTCACCCCTCCACTTT.